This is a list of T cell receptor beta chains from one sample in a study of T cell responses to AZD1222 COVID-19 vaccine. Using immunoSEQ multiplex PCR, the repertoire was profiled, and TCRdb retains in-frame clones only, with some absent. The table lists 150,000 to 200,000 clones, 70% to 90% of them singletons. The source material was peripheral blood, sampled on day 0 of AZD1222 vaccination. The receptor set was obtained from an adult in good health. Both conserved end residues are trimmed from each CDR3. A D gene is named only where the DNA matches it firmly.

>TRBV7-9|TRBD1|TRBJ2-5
ASSLLDRRETQY
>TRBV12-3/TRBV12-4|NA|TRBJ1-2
ASSTLETRGYT
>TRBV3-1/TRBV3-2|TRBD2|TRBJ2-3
ASSQEIGLATDTQY
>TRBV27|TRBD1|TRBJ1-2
ASSGGWPPGTGVAGYT
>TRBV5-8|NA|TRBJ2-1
ASSTIPGEQF
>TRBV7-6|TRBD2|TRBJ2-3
ASSLTSGGVTDTQY
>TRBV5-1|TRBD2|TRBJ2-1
ASSPETSGGALSYNEQF
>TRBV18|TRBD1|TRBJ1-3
ASSSDRGLFKESGNTIY
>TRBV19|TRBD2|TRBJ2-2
ASSWGSGGANTGELF
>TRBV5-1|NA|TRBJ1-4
ASSLAAGATNEKLF
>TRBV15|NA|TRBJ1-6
ATSRVEDSPLH
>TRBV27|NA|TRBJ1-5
ASGTSGTVHSNQPQH
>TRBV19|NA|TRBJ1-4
ASSMVLPKEKLF
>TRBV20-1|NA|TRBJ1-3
SARSGNTIY
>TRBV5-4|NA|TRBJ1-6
ASSSTGWDSPLH
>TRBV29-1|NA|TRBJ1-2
SVAGNGYT
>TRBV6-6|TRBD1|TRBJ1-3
ASSRGTGESAGNTIY
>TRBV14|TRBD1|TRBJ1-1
ASSPDREGTEAF
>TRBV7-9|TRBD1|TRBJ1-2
ASSLQGVNYGYT
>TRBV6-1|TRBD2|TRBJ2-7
ASSGLSGANSYEQY
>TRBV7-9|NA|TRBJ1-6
ASSLARGPANSPLH
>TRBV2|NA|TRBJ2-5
ASMDRRGRETQY